Each of the 17 T cell receptor beta chains below was sequenced from the same sample in a study of blood T cell repertoires in COVID-19. Sequenced by immunoSEQ multiplex PCR; TCRdb stores in-frame clones only, minus some. Seen here are some 72,000 clones, 75% to 90% observed once, and the top ten hold less than 0.65%. Sequencing input: peripheral blood. Receptor source: a man aged 55 to 70 with acute or convalescent COVID-19.

This chain connects TRBV5-4 to TRBJ2-5; D is undetermined. V was pared by 1 base and J by 3 bases, with 7 bases between. Germline CDR1 SGHNT, CDR2 YYREEE (reference sequence). The CDR3 has 13 residues. The CDR3, as DNA: TGTGCCAGCAGCTTGTTGGGCAAAGAGACCCAGTACTTC. It yields the protein CASSLLGKETQYF.

V is TRBV2 and J is TRBJ2-7; the match to TRBD1 covers 7 bases. This CDR3 has 15 residues. V trimming: 6 bases; J trimming: 3 bases; junction bases outside the gene matches: 11. In germline, CDR1 is SNHLY, CDR2 FYNNEI. The CDR3 DNA follows: TGTGCCAGCAGGGACGGGACAGAGAAGATCTACGAGCAGTACTTC. Translating it yields CASRDGTEKIYEQYF.

The chain combines TRBV4-1 with TRBJ2-1; tentative D call: TRBD1 (5 bases). This CDR3 is 15 amino acids long. V lost 3 bases to trimming and J lost 3 bases, with 12 bases between them. Germline lookup yields CDR1 MGHRA and CDR2 YSYEKL. In DNA, the CDR3 is TGCGCCAGCAGCCACGCGGTAGGGGTCTACAATGAGCAGTTCTTC. Translation gives CASSHAVGVYNEQFF.

V and J are TRBV9 and TRBJ1-6; D remains unclear. Germline V gene lookup returns CDR1 SGDLS and CDR2 YYNGEE. The CDR3 length is 14 residues. V lost 1 base to trimming and J lost 10 bases, with 12 bases between them. In DNA form, the CDR3 reads TGTGCCAGCAGCGTACAGGTATCGGGGTCACCCCTCCACTTT. It codes for CASSVQVSGSPLHF.

To note about this clone: The sample holds other DNA sequences that translate to the same CDR3. V and J are TRBV5-1 and TRBJ1-2; D is perhaps TRBD1 (5 bases). Trimming shortened V by 0 bases and J by 4 bases, and 7 bases separated the two germline ends. In germline, CDR1 is SGHRS, CDR2 YFSETQ. CDR3 length: 13 residues. The CDR3 region has the DNA TGCGCCAGCAGCTTGGCTCAGGGCTATGGCTACACCTTC. Translated, it gives CASSLAQGYGYTF.

The sample holds one count of this clone. The chain carries TRBV27 and TRBJ2-3, with 13 positions matching TRBD2. Trimming at V came to 5 bases and at J to 1 base, leaving 3 bases not matched to a gene. CDR1 is MNHEY, CDR2 SMNVEV, per germline (reference sequence). CDR3 length: 16 residues. The chain's CDR3 is CASSLGLAGGTDTQYF. CDR3 coding DNA: TGTGCCAGCAGTCTCGGACTAGCGGGAGGCACAGATACGCAGTATTTT.

V gene TRBV6-5 combines with J gene TRBJ2-5; possibly TRBD2 for D (6 bases). Germline V CDR1 and CDR2: MNHEY, SVGAGI. The CDR3 has 13 amino acids. Between the trimmed V and J ends, which lost 10 bases and 1 base, there was a span of 13 bases. CDR3 amino acids: CATGGTAQETQYF. As DNA, the CDR3 is TGTGCCACGGGCGGGACGGCCCAAGAGACCCAGTACTTC.

This clone was seen a handful of times. The chain carries TRBV7-9 and TRBJ2-1, with 9 nucleotides matching TRBD2. Unmatched junction bases numbered 12, after V lost 5 bases and J lost 10 bases. Germline CDR1 SEHNR, CDR2 FQNEAQ (reference sequence). This CDR3 contains 15 residues. As DNA, the CDR3 is TGTGCCAGCAGCCCCCGGGCTAGCGGGGTCCTGGAGCAGTTCTTC. This encodes CASSPRASGVLEQFF.

This chain uses TRBV5-1 with TRBJ1-1, with D hard to call. CDR1 is SGHRS, CDR2 YFSETQ, per germline. V was cut by 0 bases and J by 7 bases, with 10 bases left in between. CDR3 length: 13 amino acids. The CDR3 spells CASSLGPRGEAFF. The DNA for the CDR3 is TGCGCCAGCAGCTTGGGCCCCCGGGGTGAAGCTTTCTTT.

The V gene is TRBV10-1, the J gene TRBJ2-3; 9 bases are a match to TRBD2. The CDR3 runs to 16 residues. Germline CDR1 WNHNN, CDR2 SYGVQD (reference sequence). J gave up 3 bases and V 3 bases, and 7 bases lay outside the gene matches. CDR3 DNA: TGCGCCAGCAGTGAACGAGTAGCGGGAGCTACAGATACGCAGTATTTT. Protein product: CASSERVAGATDTQYF.

This chain links TRBV19 with TRBJ1-2, with TRBD1 identical over 10 bases. The CDR3 consists of 14 residues. CDR1 LNHDA and CDR2 SQIVND come from the germline V gene (reference sequence). J lost 8 bases, V lost 5 bases, and 8 bases had no gene match. The CDR3 nucleotides are TGTGCCAGTAGTTTCGGGACAGGGGTGAGCGGCTACACCTTC. This codes for CASSFGTGVSGYTF.

The chain uses TRBV29-1 and TRBJ2-3; TRBD2 matches at 8 bases. This CDR3 has 16 residues. The J segment lost 1 base and the V segment lost 8 bases, leaving 14 bases of the junction unmatched. From germline, CDR1 is SQVTM and CDR2 ANQGSEA. The CDR3 loop reads CSTSPPAGGRTDTQYF. The CDR3 DNA is TGCAGCACCTCACCGCCCGCGGGGGGCCGCACAGATACGCAGTATTTT.

J is TRBJ2-7 and V is TRBV24-1, with 8 positions matching TRBD1. The CDR3 sequence is 14 residues long. The V gene's germline CDR1 is KGHDR and CDR2 SFDVKD. The trim removed 5 bases at V and 2 bases at J, leaving 4 bases unmatched. The CDR3 DNA reads TGTGCCACCAGTGGGGACAGGATCCCCTACGAGCAGTACTTC. This translates into CATSGDRIPYEQYF.

This sequence joins TRBV6-6 and TRBJ1-4; D may be TRBD1 (5 bases). Germline V CDR1 and CDR2: MNHNY, SVGAGI (reference sequence). The CDR3 consists of 16 residues. The germline V and J ends were trimmed by 2 bases and 4 bases, with 14 bases remaining between them. Here the CDR3 DNA reads TGTGCCAGCAGTTACCCGGGGGGTCTAAGTAATGAAAAACTGTTTTTT. This encodes CASSYPGGLSNEKLFF.

This clone was recorded a few times. The chain carries TRBV4-1 and TRBJ2-1; 14 positions match TRBD2. V gave up 0 bases and J gave up 12 bases; unmatched junction bases: 13. Germline V gene sequence: CDR1 MGHRA, CDR2 YSYEKL. The CDR3 loop spans 18 amino acids. Here the CDR3 reads CASSQDSGLAGGPQGQFF. CDR3 nucleotides: TGCGCCAGCAGCCAAGATTCAGGACTAGCGGGAGGTCCGCAGGGGCAGTTCTTC.

This clone was seen a handful of times. V is TRBV5-1 and J is TRBJ2-5, with 10 positions matching TRBD2. Germline assignment: CDR1 SGHRS and CDR2 YFSETQ. The CDR3 totals 16 residues. Trimming removed 7 bases from V and 5 bases from J; junction bases left unmatched: 14. CDR3 nucleotide sequence: TGCGCCAGCTATGTTCAACTAGCGGGGCCGGGGGAGACCCAGTACTTC. Translation gives CASYVQLAGPGETQYF.

The chain combines TRBV5-8 with TRBJ1-2; the D gene is possibly TRBD1 (5 bases). This CDR3 region has 14 residues. The germline V gene encodes CDR1 SGHTS and CDR2 YDEGEE. The V end lost 4 bases, the J end lost 4 bases, and 14 bases lay between the germline ends. The CDR3 nucleotides are TGTGCCAGCAGCCCATCAATTCAGGGCTATGGCTACACCTTC. It encodes CASSPSIQGYGYTF. The whole variable domain, remainder taken from reference TRBV5-8 and TRBJ1-2, is EAGVTQSPTHLIKTRGQQATLRCSPISGHTSVYWYQQALGLGLQFLLWYDEGEERNRGNFPPRFSGRQFPNYSSELNVNALELEDSALYLCASSPSIQGYGYTFGSGTRLTVV.